A selection of T cell receptor beta chains follows, all from one sample in a study of cytomegalovirus exposure and HLA in healthy donors. The assay was immunoSEQ multiplex PCR, and TCRdb's table has in-frame clones only and misses some. Found here are under 200,000 clones, approximately 71% of them singletons; the top ten hold roughly 4.4%. The specimen was PBMCs. The receptors stem from a woman younger than 35 in good health and CMV-seropositive. Each CDR3 is given with its conserved first and last residue. D genes are given only for firm matches. The size entry is marked missing in some rows and otherwise reads once, few, many or a size class.

d_call j_call v_call clone_size cdr3_nt cdr3_aa
TRBD1 TRBJ1-2 TRBV5-1 few TGCGCCAGCAGGCCCGACAGGGGACAACCCCTATCTAACTATGGCTACACCTTC CASRPDRGQPLSNYGYTF
. TRBJ2-1 TRBV7-9 . TGTGCCAGCAGCTTAGCGGCTGTGCGGGGCAAGAGGGGGCAGTTCTTC CASSLAAVRGKRGQFF
. TRBJ1-5 TRBV5-1 . TGCGCCAGCAGCCCGGACACTGATAGCAATCAGCCCCAGCATTTT CASSPDTDSNQPQHF
TRBD1 TRBJ1-1 TRBV27 . TGTGCCAGCAGTTTATCGCCAGGGGGCAACACTGAAGCTTTCTTT CASSLSPGGNTEAFF
. TRBJ2-3 TRBV1 . TGCACCAGCAGCCAACTAGCGGGAGGGGAGACTAGCACAGATACGCAGTATTTT CTSSQLAGGETSTDTQYF
TRBD2 TRBJ2-1 TRBV2 . TGTGCCAGCGGGACTAGCGGGGGCGGCTCGAATGAGCAGTTCTTC CASGTSGGGSNEQFF
. TRBJ2-3 TRBV9 . TGTGCCAGCAGCGTAGGGCAGGGCCCAGATACGCAGTATTTT CASSVGQGPDTQYF
. TRBJ2-5 TRBV30 few TGTGCCTGGAGTGTCGAGGACAGTAACCCTAAAGAGACCCAGTACTTC CAWSVEDSNPKETQYF
. TRBJ2-5 TRBV29-1 . TGCAGCGTTGAAGTCTGGAGGGAGCAGTACTTC CSVEVWREQYF
TRBD2 TRBJ2-1 TRBV11-2 once TGTGCCAGCAGCCGAATAGCGGGAGTAAATGAGCAGTTCTTC CASSRIAGVNEQFF
. TRBJ1-3 TRBV30 few TGTGCCTGGAGTGACTCCAGAAACACCATATATTTT CAWSDSRNTIYF
. TRBJ2-5 TRBV28 . TGTGCCAGCAGTTTACCACAGGGAAAGGAGACCCAGTACTTC CASSLPQGKETQYF
TRBD2 TRBJ2-5 TRBV4-2 . TGTGCCAGCAGCCAAACTCCCTCCCAGCGGGGGGTTCAGGAGACCCAGTACTTC CASSQTPSQRGVQETQYF